The rows below give T cell receptor beta chains drawn from one sample of a study of cytomegalovirus exposure and HLA in healthy donors. This table comes from immunoSEQ multiplex PCR, and its TCRdb copy is limited to in-frame clones, with some not included. The sample lists approximately 150,000 clones; roughly 83% were seen once. The sample was PBMCs. The receptors derive from a human donor in good health. CDR3s include the opening cysteine and the closing phenylalanine or tryptophan. Fields, in order: D gene, J gene, clone size, V gene, CDR3 DNA, CDR3 protein. D genes are given only for firm matches. Expanded clones are given a class, and other clones once, few, many or no size at all.

TRBD2	TRBJ2-1	-	TRBV7-2	TGTGCCAGCAGCCCTCTAGCGGGAGGCCTATACAATGAGCAGTTCTTC	CASSPLAGGLYNEQFF
-	TRBJ1-5	-	TRBV2	TGTGCCAGCAGCAAGGACACGCCCAATCAGCCCCAGCATTTT	CASSKDTPNQPQHF
TRBD1	TRBJ2-3	few	TRBV5-1	TGCGCCAGCAGCCCCCGGGACAGAAACACAGATACGCAGTATTTT	CASSPRDRNTDTQYF
-	TRBJ2-5	-	TRBV6-5	TGTGCCAGCAAAGCGAGTGGTAAAGAGACCCAGTACTTC	CASKASGKETQYF
-	TRBJ1-2	-	TRBV5-4	TGTGCCAGCAGTTCCACTCAGGGAGGTGGCTACACCTTC	CASSSTQGGGYTF
TRBD1	TRBJ2-2	-	TRBV10-3	TGTGCCATCAGTGAGGTCGGACAGGCTGGCACCGGGGAGCTGTTTTTT	CAISEVGQAGTGELFF
TRBD1	TRBJ2-7	few	TRBV4-1	TGCGCCAGCAGCCAAGTACAGGGGTTGAGCTACGAGCAGTACTTC	CASSQVQGLSYEQYF
TRBD1	TRBJ1-3	-	TRBV2	TGTGCCAGCAGTGAAGGCCCGGGACAGGGAATCTCTGGAAACACCATATATTTT	CASSEGPGQGISGNTIYF
TRBD1	TRBJ2-5	-	TRBV4-3	TGCGCCAGCAGCCTATCCCGGACAGGGGGTATGGAGACCCAGTACTTC	CASSLSRTGGMETQYF
-	TRBJ2-1	-	TRBV6-6	TGTGCCAGCAGCCCTATCTACAATGAGCAGTTCTTC	CASSPIYNEQFF
-	TRBJ1-1	-	TRBV14	TGTGCCAGTCAACTCACAGCGAACACTGAAGCTTTCTTT	CASQLTANTEAFF
-	TRBJ2-7	-	TRBV7-9	-	CASSTTVGRGAYF
-	TRBJ2-3	-	TRBV7-6	TGTGCCAGCAGCTTAGAGGGGGGGACTAGCACAGATACGCAGTATTTT	CASSLEGGTSTDTQYF
-	TRBJ1-2	few	TRBV4-1	TGCGCCAGCAGCCCTGCCCAGTCAGGGGCCTACGGCTACACCTTC	CASSPAQSGAYGYTF
-	TRBJ1-3	-	TRBV4-1	TGCGCCAGCAGCCCCTTATTCCCCGGTGGTTCTTCTGGAAACACCATATATTTT	CASSPLFPGGSSGNTIYF
-	TRBJ1-5	-	TRBV2	TGTGCCAGCAGCCCTAGCCAGACAGGAAGGGGCAATCAGCCCCAGCATTTT	CASSPSQTGRGNQPQHF
TRBD1	TRBJ1-1	-	TRBV7-8	TGTGCCAGCAGCTCCACAGAGGGCGTAGGGGACAGGGGAAAAGGGACTGAAGCTTTCTTT	CASSSTEGVGDRGKGTEAFF